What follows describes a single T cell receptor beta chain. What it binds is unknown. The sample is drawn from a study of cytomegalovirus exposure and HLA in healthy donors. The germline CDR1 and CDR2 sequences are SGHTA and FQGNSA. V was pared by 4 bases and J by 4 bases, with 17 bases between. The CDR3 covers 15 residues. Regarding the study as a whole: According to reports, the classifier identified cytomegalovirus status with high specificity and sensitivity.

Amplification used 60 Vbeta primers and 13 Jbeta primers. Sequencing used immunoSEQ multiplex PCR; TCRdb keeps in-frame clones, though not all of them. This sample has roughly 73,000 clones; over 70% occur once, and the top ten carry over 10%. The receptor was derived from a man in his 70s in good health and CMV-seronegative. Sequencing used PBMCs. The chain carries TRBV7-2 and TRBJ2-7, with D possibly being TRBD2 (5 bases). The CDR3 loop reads CASSSLASIAYEQYF. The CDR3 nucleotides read TGTGCCAGCAGCTCTTTAGCGTCGATTGCGTACGAGCAGTACTTC.